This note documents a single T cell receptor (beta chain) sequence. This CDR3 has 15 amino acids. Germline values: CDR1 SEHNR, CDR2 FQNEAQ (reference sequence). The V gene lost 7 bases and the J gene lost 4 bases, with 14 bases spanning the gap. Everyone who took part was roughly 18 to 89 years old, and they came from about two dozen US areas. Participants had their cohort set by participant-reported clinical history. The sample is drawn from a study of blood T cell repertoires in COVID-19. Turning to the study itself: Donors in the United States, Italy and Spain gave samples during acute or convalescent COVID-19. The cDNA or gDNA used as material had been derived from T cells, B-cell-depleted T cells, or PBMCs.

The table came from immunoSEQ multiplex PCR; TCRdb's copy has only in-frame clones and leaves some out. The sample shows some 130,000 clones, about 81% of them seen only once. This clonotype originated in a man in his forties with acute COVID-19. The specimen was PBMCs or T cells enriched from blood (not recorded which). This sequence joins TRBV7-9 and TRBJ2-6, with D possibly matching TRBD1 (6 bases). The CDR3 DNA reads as TGTGCCAGCACACCCAGGGGAGCCGGGGCCAACGTCCTGACTTTC. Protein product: CASTPRGAGANVLTF.